The T cell receptor beta chain under discussion was sequenced for a study of shared clonotypes between healthy human individuals. Study-level information: CD4 naive cells filled three plates per donor, CD4 memory three, CD8 naive two and CD8 memory one.

Naive CD8 cells lacked CD45RO and underwent positive selection for CCR7, leaving out terminally differentiated effector memory CD45RA+ cells. At deep level, the assay was performed. In the authors' methods: Because ImmunoSEQ provided only junction sequences with no quality scores, the filtering differed. This table comes from immunoSEQ multiplex PCR, and its TCRdb copy is limited to in-frame clones, with some not included. V and J calls and clone size are given by that table; D and trimming were obtained from the DNA. Of hundreds of thousands of clones in the sample, 85% to 95% were seen once. V lost 6 bases and J lost 4, with 16 bases in between. The length of the CDR3 is 13 residues. Per the germline V gene, CDR1 is SQVTM and CDR2 is ANQGSEA.

The source of this sequence is a man between 25 and 39 years old in good health. Sequenced input: naive CD8+ T cells sorted from blood. V usage is TRBV29-1 and J usage is TRBJ2-7; weak D call: TRBD1 (6 bases). CDR3 DNA sequence: TGCAGCGTGGGGGACACCTTTTCTTACGAGCAGTACTTC. Translation gives CSVGDTFSYEQYF.